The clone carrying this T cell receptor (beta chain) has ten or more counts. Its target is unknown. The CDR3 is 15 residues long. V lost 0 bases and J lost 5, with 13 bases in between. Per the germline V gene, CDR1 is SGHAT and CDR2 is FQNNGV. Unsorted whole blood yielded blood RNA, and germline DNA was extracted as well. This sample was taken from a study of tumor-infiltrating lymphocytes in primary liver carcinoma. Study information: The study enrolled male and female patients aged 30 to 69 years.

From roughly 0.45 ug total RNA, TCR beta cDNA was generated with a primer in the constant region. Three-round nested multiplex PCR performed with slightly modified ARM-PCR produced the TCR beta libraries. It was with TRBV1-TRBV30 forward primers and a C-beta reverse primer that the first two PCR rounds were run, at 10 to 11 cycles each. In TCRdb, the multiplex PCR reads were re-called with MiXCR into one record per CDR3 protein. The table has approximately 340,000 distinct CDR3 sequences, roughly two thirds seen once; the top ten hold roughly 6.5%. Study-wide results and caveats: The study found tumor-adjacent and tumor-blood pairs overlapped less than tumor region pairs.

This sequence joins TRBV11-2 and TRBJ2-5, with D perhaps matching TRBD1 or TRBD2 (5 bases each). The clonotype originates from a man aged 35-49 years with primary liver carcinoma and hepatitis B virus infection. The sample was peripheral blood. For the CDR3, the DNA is TGTGCCAGCAGCTTAGAAGGTACCAGGGAGGAGACCCAGTACTTC. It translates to CASSLEGTREETQYF.